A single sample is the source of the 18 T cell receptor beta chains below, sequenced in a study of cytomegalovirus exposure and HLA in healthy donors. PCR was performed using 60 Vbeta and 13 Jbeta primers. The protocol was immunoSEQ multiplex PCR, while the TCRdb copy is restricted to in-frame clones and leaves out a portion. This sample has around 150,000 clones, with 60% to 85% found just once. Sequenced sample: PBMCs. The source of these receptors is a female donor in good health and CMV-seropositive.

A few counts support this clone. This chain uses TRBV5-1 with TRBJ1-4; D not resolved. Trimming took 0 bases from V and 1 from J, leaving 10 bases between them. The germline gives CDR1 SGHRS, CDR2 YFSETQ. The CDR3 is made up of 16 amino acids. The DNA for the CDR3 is TGCGCCAGCAGCTTGGACGGGGTACGAACTAATGAAAAACTGTTTTTT. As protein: CASSLDGVRTNEKLFF.

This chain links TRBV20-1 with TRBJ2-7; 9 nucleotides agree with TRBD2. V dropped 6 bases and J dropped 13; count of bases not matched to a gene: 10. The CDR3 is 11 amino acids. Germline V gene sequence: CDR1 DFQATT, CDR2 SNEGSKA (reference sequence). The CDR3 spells CSAEASGNEYF. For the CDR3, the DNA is TGCAGTGCCGAGGCTAGCGGGAACGAATACTTC.

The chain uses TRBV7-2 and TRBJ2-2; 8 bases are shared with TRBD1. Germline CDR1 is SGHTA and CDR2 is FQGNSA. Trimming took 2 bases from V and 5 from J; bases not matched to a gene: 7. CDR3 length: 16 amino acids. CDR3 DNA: TGTGCCAGCAGCTTAAGAACAGGGGGAGGAACCGGGGAGCTGTTTTTT. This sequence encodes CASSLRTGGGTGELFF.

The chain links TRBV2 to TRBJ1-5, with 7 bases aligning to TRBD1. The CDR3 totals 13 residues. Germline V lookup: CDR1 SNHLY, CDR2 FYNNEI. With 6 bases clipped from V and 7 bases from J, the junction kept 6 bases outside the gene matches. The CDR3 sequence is CASSRDSGQPQHF. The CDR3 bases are TGTGCCAGCAGCCGGGACAGTGGACAGCCCCAGCATTTT.

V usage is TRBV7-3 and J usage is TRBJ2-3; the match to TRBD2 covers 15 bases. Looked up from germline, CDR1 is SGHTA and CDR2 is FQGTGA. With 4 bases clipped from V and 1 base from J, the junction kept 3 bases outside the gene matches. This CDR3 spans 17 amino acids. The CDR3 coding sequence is TGTGCCAGCAGCTGGGGGACTAGCGGGGGGCGCACAGATACGCAGTATTTT. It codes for CASSWGTSGGRTDTQYF.

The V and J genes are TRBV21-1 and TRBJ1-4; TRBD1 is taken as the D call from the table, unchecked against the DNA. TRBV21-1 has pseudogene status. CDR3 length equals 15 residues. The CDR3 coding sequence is TGTGCCAGCAGCCCACGTGGGACAGGAGGGGAAAAACTGTTTTTT. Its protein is CASSPRGTGGEKLFF.

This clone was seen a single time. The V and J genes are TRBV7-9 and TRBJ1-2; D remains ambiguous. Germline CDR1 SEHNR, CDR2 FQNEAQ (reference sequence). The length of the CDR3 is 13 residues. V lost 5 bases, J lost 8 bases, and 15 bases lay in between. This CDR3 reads CASSPQVVGGYTF. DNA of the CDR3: TGTGCCAGCAGCCCCCAGGTAGTGGGCGGCTACACCTTC.

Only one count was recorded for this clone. The chain's CDR3 is CSVGGGMDTGELFF. The DNA of the CDR3 is TGCAGCGTTGGTGGCGGGATGGACACCGGGGAGCTGTTTTTT. This chain connects TRBV29-1 to TRBJ2-2; maybe TRBD2 (6 bases). The V end lost 4 bases, the J end lost 3 bases, and 12 bases lay between the germline ends. Germline CDR1 reads SQVTM; CDR2 reads ANQGSEA. There are 14 residues in the CDR3.

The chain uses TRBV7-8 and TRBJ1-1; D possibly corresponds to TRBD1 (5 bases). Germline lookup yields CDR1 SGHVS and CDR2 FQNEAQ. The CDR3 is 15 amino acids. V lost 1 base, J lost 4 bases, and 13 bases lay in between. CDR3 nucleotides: TGTGCCAGCAGCTTAGATAGCGGGGGAGGCACTGAAGCTTTCTTT. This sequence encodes CASSLDSGGGTEAFF.

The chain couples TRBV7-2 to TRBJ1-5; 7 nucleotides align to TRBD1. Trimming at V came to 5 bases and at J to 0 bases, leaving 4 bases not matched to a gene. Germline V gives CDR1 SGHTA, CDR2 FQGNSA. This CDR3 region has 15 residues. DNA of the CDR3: TGTGCCAGCAGCCGATGGACAGGTAGCAATCAGCCCCAGCATTTT. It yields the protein CASSRWTGSNQPQHF.

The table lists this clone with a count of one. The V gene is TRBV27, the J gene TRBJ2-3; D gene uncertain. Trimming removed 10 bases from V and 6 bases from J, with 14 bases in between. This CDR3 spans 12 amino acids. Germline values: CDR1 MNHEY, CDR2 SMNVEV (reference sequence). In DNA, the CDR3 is TGTGCCATCTCGCTCATCGGGGATACGCAGTATTTT. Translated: CAISLIGDTQYF.

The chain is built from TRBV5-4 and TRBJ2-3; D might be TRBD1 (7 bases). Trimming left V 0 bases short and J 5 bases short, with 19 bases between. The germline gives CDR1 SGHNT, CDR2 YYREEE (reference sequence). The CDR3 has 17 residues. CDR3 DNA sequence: TGTGCCAGCAGCTTGGGTCGGGGCGGTCAGGGGGGAGATACGCAGTATTTT. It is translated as CASSLGRGGQGGDTQYF. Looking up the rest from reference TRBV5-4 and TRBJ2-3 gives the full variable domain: ETGVTQSPTHLIKTRGQQVTLRCSSQSGHNTVSWYQQALGQGPQFIFQYYREEENGRGNFPPRFSGLQFPNYSSELNVNALELDDSALYLCASSLGRGGQGGDTQYFGPGTRLTVL.

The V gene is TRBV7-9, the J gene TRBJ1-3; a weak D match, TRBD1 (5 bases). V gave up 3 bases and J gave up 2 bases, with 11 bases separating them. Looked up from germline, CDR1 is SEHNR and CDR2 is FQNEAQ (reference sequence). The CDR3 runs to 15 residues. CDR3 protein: CASSLEPGAGNTIYF. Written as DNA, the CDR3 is TGTGCCAGCAGCTTGGAGCCGGGGGCTGGAAACACCATATATTTT. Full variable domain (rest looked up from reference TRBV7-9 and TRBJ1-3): DTGVSQNPRHKITKRGQNVTFRCDPISEHNRLYWYRQTLGQGPEFLTYFQNEAQLEKSRLLSDRFSAERPKGSFSTLEIQRTEQGDSAMYLCASSLEPGAGNTIYFGEGSWLTVV.

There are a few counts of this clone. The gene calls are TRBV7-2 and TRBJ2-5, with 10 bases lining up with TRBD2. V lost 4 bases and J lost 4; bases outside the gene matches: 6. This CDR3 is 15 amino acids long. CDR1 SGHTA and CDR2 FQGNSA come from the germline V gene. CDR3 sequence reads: CASSSKAGGGETQYF. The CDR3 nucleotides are TGTGCCAGCAGCTCGAAAGCGGGGGGGGGAGAGACCCAGTACTTC. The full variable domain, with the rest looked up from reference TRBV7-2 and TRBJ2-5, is GAGVSQSPSNKVTEKGKDVELRCDPISGHTALYWYRQSLGQGLEFLIYFQGNSAPDKSGLPSDRFSAERTGGSVSTLTIQRTQQEDSAVYLCASSSKAGGGETQYFGPGTRLLVL.

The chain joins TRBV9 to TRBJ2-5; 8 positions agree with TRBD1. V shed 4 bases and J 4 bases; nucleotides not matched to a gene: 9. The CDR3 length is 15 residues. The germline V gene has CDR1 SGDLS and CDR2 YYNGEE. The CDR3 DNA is TGTGCCAGCAGCCCACTGACAGGGGCTTCAGAGACCCAGTACTTC. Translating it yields CASSPLTGASETQYF.

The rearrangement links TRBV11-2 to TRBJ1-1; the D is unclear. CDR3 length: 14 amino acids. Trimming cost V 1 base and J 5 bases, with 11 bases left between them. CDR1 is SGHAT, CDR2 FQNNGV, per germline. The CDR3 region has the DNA TGTGCCAGCAGCTTAGGGTCTTCGGGGACTGAAGCTTTCTTT. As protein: CASSLGSSGTEAFF.

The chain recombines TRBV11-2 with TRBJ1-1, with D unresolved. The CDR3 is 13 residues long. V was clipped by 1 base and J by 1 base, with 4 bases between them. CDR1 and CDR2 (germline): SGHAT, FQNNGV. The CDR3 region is CASSLVRNTEAFF. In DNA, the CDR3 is TGTGCCAGCAGCTTAGTTAGGAACACTGAAGCTTTCTTT. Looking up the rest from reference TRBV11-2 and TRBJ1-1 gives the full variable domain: EAGVAQSPRYKIIEKRQSVAFWCNPISGHATLYWYQQILGQGPKLLIQFQNNGVVDDSQLPKDRFSAERLKGVDSTLKIQPAKLEDSAVYLCASSLVRNTEAFFGQGTRLTVV.

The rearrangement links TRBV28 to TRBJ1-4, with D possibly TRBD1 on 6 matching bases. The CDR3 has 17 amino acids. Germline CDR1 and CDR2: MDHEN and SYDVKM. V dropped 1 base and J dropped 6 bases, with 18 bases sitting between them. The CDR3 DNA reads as TGTGCCAGCAGTTTATCAATCGCGGCGGGGGGCGATGAAAAACTGTTTTTT. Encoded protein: CASSLSIAAGGDEKLFF.